Only a few counts were recorded for the clone carrying this T cell receptor (beta chain). Its specificity is unknown. Looked up from germline, CDR1 is MGHRA and CDR2 is YSYEKL. V was clipped by 0 bases and J by 14 bases, with 17 bases between them. The CDR3 runs to 15 residues. Method: immunoSEQ multiplex PCR; TCRdb's copy keeps in-frame clones and lacks some. The sample shows some 65,000 clones, about 91% of them seen only once. This record belongs to a study of OX40 agonist ivuxolimab in advanced cancers. Study-wide background: Prior anti-PD-1, anti-PD-L1 or anti-CTLA-4 therapy was allowed; roughly 40% had some.

Study-level results: No antigen was identified for the clonally expanded peripheral T cells. In the 0.1 to 3.0 mg/kg range, CD4+ and CD8+ blood T cells had expanded clonally by week 6.

The specimen comprised CD4+ or CD8+ T cells sorted from blood, sampled in a trial of the OX40 agonist ivuxolimab. The rearrangement uses TRBV4-1 and TRBJ1-6; D is uncertain. The origin of this receptor is an adult with an advanced solid tumor such as melanoma, head and neck, liver or kidney cancer. Here the CDR3 reads CASSQDPRPAPSLHF. Written as DNA, the CDR3 is TGCGCCAGCAGCCAAGATCCACGACCCGCCCCGTCCCTCCACTTT.